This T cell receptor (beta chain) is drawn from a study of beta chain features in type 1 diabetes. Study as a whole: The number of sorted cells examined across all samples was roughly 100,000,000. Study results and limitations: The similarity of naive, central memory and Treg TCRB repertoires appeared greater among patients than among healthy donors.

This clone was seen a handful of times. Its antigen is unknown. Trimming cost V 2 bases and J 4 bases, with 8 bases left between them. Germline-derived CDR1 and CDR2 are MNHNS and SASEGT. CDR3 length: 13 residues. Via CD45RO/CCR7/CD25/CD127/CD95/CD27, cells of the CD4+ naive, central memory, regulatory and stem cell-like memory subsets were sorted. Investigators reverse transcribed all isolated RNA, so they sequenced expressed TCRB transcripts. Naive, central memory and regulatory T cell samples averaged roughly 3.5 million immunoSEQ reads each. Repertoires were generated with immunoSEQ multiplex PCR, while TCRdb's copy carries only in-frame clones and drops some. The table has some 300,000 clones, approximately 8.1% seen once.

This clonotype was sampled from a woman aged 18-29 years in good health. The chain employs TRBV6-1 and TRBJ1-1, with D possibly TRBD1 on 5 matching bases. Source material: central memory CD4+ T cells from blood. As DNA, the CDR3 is TGTGCCAGCAGTGAACGGGGACCCACTGAAGCTTTCTTT. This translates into CASSERGPTEAFF.